Below, 32 T cell receptor beta chains from the same sample are listed, as sequenced in a study of T-cell reconstitution after alpha-beta-depleted transplantation in children. The TCRbeta library incorporated unique molecular identifiers. TCRdb independently ran MiXCR on the PCR reads; one entry per CDR3 protein. Of a few hundred thousand distinct CDR3 sequences in the sample, over 40% are singletons; the top ten hold 27%. Sample: PBMCs, taken before TCRalphabeta/CD19-depleted stem cell transplant. These receptors were obtained from a girl aged 2 to 9 with aplastic anemia, due to receive a stem cell transplant.

CDR3 residues: CSARRPGLDNNEQFF. DNA for the CDR3: TGCAGTGCTAGGAGACCCGGACTAGATAACAATGAGCAGTTCTTC. The rearrangement uses TRBV20-1 and TRBJ2-1; 7 bases line up with TRBD2. With V trimmed by 3 bases and J by 5 bases, 10 bases remained unmatched. Germline V gives CDR1 DFQATT, CDR2 SNEGSKA (reference sequence). The CDR3 is 15 residues long.

The chain is built from TRBV6-5 and TRBJ2-2, with 8 bases that match TRBD2. The V gene's germline CDR1 is MNHEY and CDR2 SVGAGI. The CDR3 extends over 16 amino acids. J was trimmed by 5 bases and V by 2 bases; bases with no gene match: 7. The CDR3 DNA follows: TGTGCCAGCAGTTACAAGCGGGAGCTTCTAACCGGGGAGCTGTTTTTT. Its protein is CASSYKRELLTGELFF.

The chain has TRBV20-1 and TRBJ2-3, with D possibly matching TRBD1 (5 bases). CDR1 is DFQATT, CDR2 SNEGSKA, per germline (reference sequence). CDR3 length equals 15 residues. Between the trimmed V and J ends, which lost 6 bases and 5 bases, there was a span of 21 bases. For the CDR3, the DNA is TGCAGTGCACACTTATCCATGGGGCGTAGAGATACGCAGTATTTT. This translates into CSAHLSMGRRDTQYF.

This chain links TRBV27 with TRBJ2-7; TRBD1 might be the D (8 bases). V was clipped by 7 bases and J by 0 bases, with 16 bases between them. Germline V CDR1 and CDR2: MNHEY, SMNVEV (reference sequence). The CDR3 contains 15 residues. CDR3 DNA sequence: TGTGCCAGCACCATTACAGGGGGGGGCTCCTACGAGCAGTACTTC. Its protein is CASTITGGGSYEQYF.

The gene calls are TRBV12-3 or TRBV12-4 and TRBJ1-1; no definite D call. This CDR3 is built from 11 residues. Deletions cut 6 bases from V and 3 bases from J, with 5 bases between. This CDR3 reads CASRRDTEAFF. CDR3 sequence (DNA): TGTGCCAGCAGGAGGGACACTGAAGCTTTCTTT.

This clonotype was seen a handful of times. The chain is built from TRBV5-1 and TRBJ2-2; D unresolved. Germline CDR1 SGHRS, CDR2 YFSETQ. This CDR3 has 16 residues. V was cut by 3 bases and J by 0 bases, with 12 bases left in between. CDR3 sequence: CASSWKLRANTGELFF. DNA for the CDR3: TGCGCCAGCAGCTGGAAGCTTCGGGCGAACACCGGGGAGCTGTTTTTT.

This clonotype was seen many times. At one end the junction does not follow the germline gene, possibly because of a read error. This chain uses TRBV20-1 with TRBJ1-2, with 7 nucleotides matching TRBD1. The CDR3 covers 12 residues. Germline CDR1 DFQATT, CDR2 SNEGSKA (reference sequence). The CDR3 region is CLRGGAGYGYTF. The CDR3 DNA sequence: TGTCTAAGAGGGGGCGCAGGCTATGGCTACACCTTC.

The CDR3 DNA follows: TGTGCCAGCAGCAAAGGGGGGACTAGTAATTATTGGGGATCCTACAATGAGCAGTTCTTC. It is translated as CASSKGGTSNYWGSYNEQFF. The V call is TRBV7-3, the J call TRBJ2-1, with 8 positions matching TRBD2. V lost 5 bases, J lost 1 base, and 19 bases stayed unmatched. Germline CDR1 reads SGHTA; CDR2 reads FQGTGA. CDR3 length equals 20 residues.

The V gene is TRBV3-1, the J gene TRBJ1-1; unclear D gene. The CDR3 length is 13 residues. The germline V gene has CDR1 LGHDT and CDR2 YNNKEL (reference sequence). V shed 1 base and J shed 11 bases, with 14 bases lying between them. The CDR3 spells CASSQGINLGAFF. As DNA, the CDR3 is TGTGCCAGCAGCCAAGGAATCAACCTGGGGGCTTTCTTT.

This chain uses TRBV20-1 with TRBJ2-5; TRBD2 is a possible D gene (7 bases). The germline V gene encodes CDR1 DFQATT and CDR2 SNEGSKA (reference sequence). The V end was cut by 4 bases, the J end by 1 base, with 13 bases between. The CDR3 runs to 14 residues. This CDR3 is CSAIRGATQETQYF. CDR3 bases: TGCAGTGCTATCCGGGGGGCGACCCAAGAGACCCAGTACTTC.

The rearrangement joins TRBV11-2 to TRBJ2-7, with D unresolved. The germline V and J ends were trimmed by 1 base and 3 bases, with 7 bases remaining between them. This CDR3 is built from 13 residues. In germline, CDR1 is SGHAT, CDR2 FQNNGV. In DNA, the CDR3 is TGTGCCAGCAGCTTAGGGAGCTTCTACGAGCAGTACTTC. Translation: CASSLGSFYEQYF.

This rearrangement joins TRBV6-5 to TRBJ2-3, with D hard to call. This CDR3 is built from 15 residues. Trimming stripped 2 bases from V and 4 bases from J, with 13 bases between. Germline CDR1 is MNHEY and CDR2 is SVGAGI. CDR3 amino acids: CASSYVYRAADTQYF. The CDR3 DNA follows: TGTGCCAGCAGTTACGTCTACCGGGCGGCAGATACGCAGTATTTT.

This clonotype was detected a few times. The chain carries TRBV12-3 or TRBV12-4 and TRBJ2-7; 10 bases match TRBD2. V was clipped by 7 bases and J by 4 bases; unmatched bases: 7. The CDR3 is made up of 14 amino acids. The CDR3: CASTLAGEGYEQYF. The CDR3 DNA follows: TGTGCCAGCACTCTAGCGGGAGAGGGATACGAGCAGTACTTC.

This clonotype was detected many times. The J gene is TRBJ2-4, the V gene TRBV29-1; weak D call: TRBD2 (6 bases). Germline values: CDR1 SQVTM, CDR2 ANQGSEA. The CDR3 contains 13 residues. Trimming cost V 4 bases and J 6 bases, with 13 bases left between them. The CDR3 bases are TGCAGCGTTGTTAGGCAGGGAGGAAACATTCAGTACTTC. Its translation: CSVVRQGGNIQYF.

The V and J genes are TRBV10-1 and TRBJ2-3, with D maybe TRBD1 (6 bases). With 4 bases removed from V and 2 bases from J, the gap between germline ends came to 13 bases. Germline CDR1 is WNHNN and CDR2 is SYGVQD (reference sequence). The CDR3 is made up of 15 amino acids. CDR3 in amino acids: CASSGGLSPTDTQYF. CDR3 nucleotide sequence: TGCGCCAGCAGTGGGGGGCTGTCCCCCACAGATACGCAGTATTTT.

This clonotype was observed a handful of times. The chain employs TRBV6-5 and TRBJ1-5, with D possibly TRBD1 on 5 matching bases. V was pared by 2 bases and J by 1 base, with 12 bases between. The CDR3 runs to 16 residues. Germline V gene data show CDR1 as MNHEY and CDR2 as SVGAGI. CDR3 coding DNA: TGTGCCAGCAGTTACGGTCCGGGACGAAGCAATCAGCCCCAGCATTTT. Residues: CASSYGPGRSNQPQHF.

About this clonotype itself: At one boundary the junction diverges from the germline segment, which might be a read error. V usage is TRBV11-2 and J usage is TRBJ2-5; possibly TRBD2 for D (5 bases). The germline CDR1 and CDR2 sequences are SGHAT and FQNNGV. This CDR3 region has 15 residues. CDR3 DNA: TGTGCCAGCAGCCTGGGTAGTATCAATAGGGAGACCCAGTCCTTC. Amino acids: CASSLGSINRETQSF.

The chain links TRBV20-1 to TRBJ2-6, with TRBD2 matching 12 bases. CDR3 length equals 15 residues. The V and J ends lost 6 bases and 2 bases, in that order; junction bases with no gene match: 2. The germline gives CDR1 DFQATT, CDR2 SNEGSKA (reference sequence). CDR3 DNA: TGCAGTGCCCGACTAGCGGGAGCTGGGGCCAACGTCCTGACTTTC. Its translation: CSARLAGAGANVLTF.

CDR3 loop: CASTLTRENTGELFF. As DNA, the CDR3 is TGTGCCAGCACTCTCACACGGGAGAACACCGGGGAGCTGTTTTTT. The rearrangement joins TRBV6-1 to TRBJ2-2, with D possibly matching TRBD2 (5 bases). CDR3 length: 15 amino acids. CDR1 MNHNS and CDR2 SASEGT come from the germline V gene. The V end was cut by 7 bases, the J end by 1 base, with 13 bases between.

This clonotype occurred once. The CDR3 loop is CASSATGTGGRETQYF. The CDR3 DNA sequence: TGTGCCAGCAGTGCCACCGGGACAGGGGGCCGGGAGACCCAGTACTTC. The chain joins TRBV2 to TRBJ2-5; 12 nucleotides match TRBD1. J lost 5 bases, V lost 4 bases, and 8 bases had no gene match. This CDR3 comprises 16 residues. Germline V gives CDR1 SNHLY, CDR2 FYNNEI.

V and J are TRBV7-3 and TRBJ1-3; no reliable D call. V lost 0 bases and J lost 0, with 9 bases in between. The CDR3 spans 16 residues. Germline V gene data show CDR1 as SGHTA and CDR2 as FQGTGA. Written as DNA, the CDR3 is TGTGCCAGCAGCTTAACGTCGGCCAGCTCTGGAAACACCATATATTTT. Amino acid sequence: CASSLTSASSGNTIYF.

The chain is built from TRBV28 and TRBJ2-4; D unresolved. V lost 1 base, J lost 0 bases, and 7 bases lay in between. The CDR3 extends over 15 amino acids. CDR1 is MDHEN, CDR2 SYDVKM, per germline. CDR3 amino acids: CASSLSLIAKNIQYF. For the CDR3, the DNA is TGTGCCAGCAGTTTATCGCTTATAGCCAAAAACATTCAGTACTTC.

This clonotype was counted ten times or more. The V call is TRBV20-1, the J call TRBJ1-5; 7 nucleotides agree with TRBD1. The CDR3 has 14 amino acids. CDR1 is DFQATT and CDR2 is SNEGSKA in the germline V gene (reference sequence). J gave up 4 bases and V 5 bases, and 8 bases lay outside the gene matches. The CDR3 region is CSAWDSQRNQPQHF. The CDR3 nucleotides are TGCAGTGCTTGGGACAGTCAAAGGAATCAGCCCCAGCATTTT.

The CDR3 loop reads CATSRGPSYEQYF. CDR3 DNA sequence: TGCGCCACATCCAGGGGGCCAAGCTACGAGCAGTACTTC. The chain carries TRBV10-1 and TRBJ2-7; 8 bases match TRBD1. This CDR3 contains 13 residues. V gave up 10 bases and J gave up 3 bases; unmatched junction bases: 8. Germline V gene lookup returns CDR1 WNHNN and CDR2 SYGVQD (reference sequence).

This clonotype turned up a few times. The chain carries TRBV2 and TRBJ2-2, with D perhaps matching TRBD2 (6 bases). Germline-derived CDR1 and CDR2 are SNHLY and FYNNEI. The CDR3 is made up of 15 amino acids. Between the trimmed V and J ends, which lost 10 bases and 7 bases, there was a span of 22 bases. The CDR3: CATLSGGRQGGELFF. The CDR3 region has the DNA TGTGCCACCCTAAGTGGTGGGAGGCAGGGCGGGGAGCTGTTTTTT.

The chain employs TRBV20-1 and TRBJ2-1, with 7 bases identical to TRBD1. This CDR3 comprises 14 residues. With 6 bases clipped from V and 6 bases from J, the junction kept 11 bases outside the gene matches. From germline, CDR1 is DFQATT and CDR2 SNEGSKA (reference sequence). This CDR3 is CSAIPGTASNEQFF. CDR3 nucleotides: TGCAGTGCGATCCCCGGGACAGCCTCCAATGAGCAGTTCTTC.

Ten or more counts support this clonotype. This chain connects TRBV12-3 or TRBV12-4 to TRBJ2-3; TRBD2 matches 10 bases. The V segment lost 0 bases and the J segment 2 bases; nucleotides outside the gene matches: 14. The CDR3 sequence is 20 residues long. Here the CDR3 DNA reads TGTGCCAGCAGTTTAGCGCGGGCGCTAGCGGGAGTTATATCCACAGATACGCAGTATTTT. Amino acids: CASSLARALAGVISTDTQYF.

The rearrangement uses TRBV5-1 and TRBJ2-1; TRBD2 is a possible D gene (6 bases). V shed 1 base and J shed 8 bases, with 19 bases lying between them. CDR1 is SGHRS and CDR2 is YFSETQ in the germline V gene. The CDR3 is 16 amino acids. The CDR3 loop reads CASSLRRGIRGDEQFF. As DNA, the CDR3 is TGCGCCAGCAGCTTGCGGCGGGGAATAAGAGGGGATGAGCAGTTCTTC.

The gene calls are TRBV4-1 and TRBJ1-1; the D gene is possibly TRBD1 (5 bases). The germline gives CDR1 MGHRA, CDR2 YSYEKL. CDR3 length equals 15 residues. Between the trimmed V and J ends, which lost 1 base and 5 bases, there was a span of 14 bases. This CDR3 is CASSQVGGGRTEAFF. The CDR3 DNA is TGCGCCAGCAGCCAAGTTGGGGGGGGAAGAACTGAAGCTTTCTTT.

The chain employs TRBV29-1 and TRBJ2-1, with 9 positions matching TRBD2. V shed 3 bases and J 5 bases; nucleotides not matched to a gene: 5. The germline CDR1 and CDR2 sequences are SQVTM and ANQGSEA. CDR3 length equals 14 residues. Written as DNA, the CDR3 is TGCAGCGTTGAGAGCGGGGGGAACGACAATGAGCAGTTCTTC. Protein: CSVESGGNDNEQFF.

This clonotype was seen many times. The rearrangement joins TRBV6-2 or TRBV6-3 to TRBJ2-1, with 9 nucleotides matching TRBD1. This CDR3 spans 14 amino acids. V lost 10 bases to trimming and J lost 5 bases; unmatched junction nucleotides: 9. Germline CDR1 is MNHEY and CDR2 is SVGEGT. CDR3 loop: CAIGRTGVDNEQFF. Written as DNA, the CDR3 is TGTGCCATAGGGAGGACAGGGGTGGACAATGAGCAGTTCTTC.

This clonotype was picked up a small number of times. The V and J genes are TRBV20-1 and TRBJ2-1; either TRBD1 or TRBD2 may fit D (5 bases each). Trimming took off 3 bases at V and 5 bases at J, with 14 bases between the two ends. The CDR3 sequence is 14 residues long. CDR1 and CDR2 (germline): DFQATT, SNEGSKA (reference sequence). The CDR3 protein is CSASPAGRDNEQFF. CDR3 nucleotides: TGCAGTGCTAGTCCTGCAGGGCGGGACAATGAGCAGTTCTTC.